This is a list of T cell receptor beta chains from one sample in a study of Ad26.COV2.S vaccination and SARS-CoV-2 variants. Here immunoSEQ multiplex PCR was the method, and the copy in TCRdb shows in-frame clones only, minus some. This table has over 400,000 clones, roughly 89% appearing once. Source: peripheral blood, taken in a trial of Ad26.COV2.S vaccine versus placebo. The receptors shown here come from a person between 18 and 65 years old who received the Ad26.COV2.S COVID-19 vaccine or a placebo. The CDR3 runs from the conserved cysteine through the conserved F or W. Fields, in order: clone size, D gene, V gene, J gene, CDR3 protein, CDR3 DNA. D genes are given only for firm matches. For some rows the clone size is stated as once, few or many, or as a class when expanded; others skip it.

.	.	TRBV21-1	TRBJ1-1	CASSKTGGDGCTEAFF	TGTGCCAGCAGCAAAACAGGGGGCGATGGTTGCACTGAAGCTTTCTTT
.	.	TRBV10-3	TRBJ2-1	CAIREERTNEQFF	TGTGCCATCAGGGAGGAAAGAACCAATGAGCAGTTCTTC
.	.	TRBV7-9	TRBJ2-2	CASSFEGPGELFF	TGTGCCAGCAGCTTTGAGGGACCCGGGGAGCTGTTTTTT
many	.	TRBV19	TRBJ2-7	CASSESRYEQYF	TGTGCCAGTAGCGAGTCTCGGTACGAGCAGTACTTC
.	TRBD2	TRBV15	TRBJ2-1	CATARSGSGYEQFF	TGTGCCACCGCCAGGAGCGGGAGTGGTTATGAGCAGTTCTTC
.	TRBD1	TRBV7-2	TRBJ1-5	CASRRDRDQPQHF	TGTGCCAGCAGACGGGACAGGGACCAGCCCCAGCATTTT
.	.	TRBV11-1	TRBJ2-1	CASSPEPYYRLIEQFF	TGTGCCAGCAGCCCTGAACCCTACTACAGGTTAATTGAGCAGTTCTTC
once	.	TRBV7-2	TRBJ1-1	CASSLVFRGYTEAFF	TGTGCCAGCAGCTTAGTTTTCAGGGGCTACACTGAAGCTTTCTTT
.	.	TRBV6-2/TRBV6-3	TRBJ2-2	CASSYRASTGELFF	TGTGCCAGCAGTTACCGAGCGAGCACCGGGGAGCTGTTTTTT
.	.	TRBV6-5	TRBJ1-1	CASSPIGSYTEAFF	TGTGCCAGCAGCCCCATAGGGTCGTACACTGAAGCTTTCTTT
.	.	TRBV5-6	TRBJ1-3	CASSLGEDSGNTIYF	TGTGCCAGCAGCTTGGGGGAGGACTCTGGAAACACCATATATTTT
.	TRBD2	TRBV11-2	TRBJ2-3	CASSLDGLAGGDTQYF	TGTGCCAGCAGCTTAGACGGACTAGCGGGAGGAGATACGCAGTATTTT
.	.	TRBV4-2	TRBJ2-2	CASSQEGRGITGELFF	TGTGCCAGCAGCCAAGAGGGCAGGGGTATTACCGGGGAGCTGTTTTTT
.	.	TRBV7-9	TRBJ2-7	CASSPSGVGFYEQYF	TGTGCCAGCAGTCCCTCGGGGGTTGGATTCTACGAGCAGTACTTC
.	.	TRBV6-5	TRBJ1-2	CASSQHRPYGYTF	TGTGCCAGCAGCCAACACCGCCCTTATGGCTACACCTTC
.	.	TRBV18	TRBJ1-2	CASSPLQGYGYTF	TGTGCCAGCTCACCGTTACAGGGTTATGGCTACACCTTC
.	.	TRBV7-3	TRBJ2-5	CASSSRSGETQYF	TGTGCCAGCAGCTCGCGCAGCGGAGAGACCCAGTACTTC
once	TRBD2	TRBV2	TRBJ2-7	CASRIYREGRQYF	TGTGCCAGCAGAATTTACCGGGAGGGCAGGCAGTACTTC
.	.	TRBV7-8	TRBJ1-5	CASSLRPPEYSNQPQHF	TGTGCCAGCAGCTTAAGGCCACCAGAATATAGCAATCAGCCCCAGCATTTT
once	TRBD2	TRBV6-1	TRBJ2-2	CASSGLAGGNTGELFF	TGTGCCAGCAGTGGTCTAGCGGGGGGGAACACCGGGGAGCTGTTTTTT
.	.	TRBV4-2	TRBJ2-5	CASSQDMRSWETQYF	TGTGCCAGCAGCCAAGATATGCGGAGCTGGGAGACCCAGTACTTC
.	.	TRBV6-5	TRBJ1-3	CASTRVNSGNTIYF	TGTGCCAGCACGAGAGTTAACTCTGGAAACACCATATATTTT
.	TRBD1	TRBV7-8	TRBJ1-5	CASSSGQLNQPQHF	TGTGCCAGCAGCTCGGGACAGCTCAATCAGCCCCAGCATTTT
few	TRBD1	TRBV27	TRBJ1-5	CASSHGQGDKPQHF	TGTGCCAGCAGTCACGGACAGGGGGATAAGCCCCAGCATTTT
.	TRBD2	TRBV13	TRBJ2-1	CASSHGTSGTPLMYNEQFF	TGTGCCAGCAGCCACGGGACTAGCGGGACCCCCCTCATGTACAATGAGCAGTTCTTC
.	TRBD1	TRBV18	TRBJ2-3	CASSPTGGGADTQYF	TGTGCCAGCTCACCGACAGGGGGCGGTGCAGATACGCAGTATTTT
.	.	TRBV7-6	TRBJ1-3	CASSQTGSGNTIYF	TGTGCCAGCAGTCAAACAGGCTCTGGAAACACCATATATTTT
.	TRBD1	TRBV11-3	TRBJ2-2	CASSTGATVNTGELFF	TGTGCCAGCAGCACAGGGGCGACTGTGAACACCGGGGAGCTGTTTTTT
once	.	TRBV29-1	TRBJ2-5	CSVTRVEQETQYF	TGCAGCGTGACTAGGGTGGAGCAAGAGACCCAGTACTTC